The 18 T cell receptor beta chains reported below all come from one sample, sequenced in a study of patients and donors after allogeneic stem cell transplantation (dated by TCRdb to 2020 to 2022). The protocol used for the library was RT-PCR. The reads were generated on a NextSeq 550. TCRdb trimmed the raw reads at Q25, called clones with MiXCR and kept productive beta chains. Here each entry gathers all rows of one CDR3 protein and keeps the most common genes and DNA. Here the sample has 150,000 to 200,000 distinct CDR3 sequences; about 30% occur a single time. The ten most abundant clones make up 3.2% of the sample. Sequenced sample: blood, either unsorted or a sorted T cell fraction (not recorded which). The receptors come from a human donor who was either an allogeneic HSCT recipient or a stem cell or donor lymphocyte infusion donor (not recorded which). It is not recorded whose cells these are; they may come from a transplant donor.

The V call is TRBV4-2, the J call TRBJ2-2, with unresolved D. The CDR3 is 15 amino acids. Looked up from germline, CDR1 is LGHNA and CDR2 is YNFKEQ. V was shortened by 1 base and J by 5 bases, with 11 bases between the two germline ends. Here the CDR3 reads CASSQGLESTGELFF. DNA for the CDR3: TGTGCCAGCAGCCAAGGGCTAGAAAGTACCGGGGAGCTGTTTTTT.

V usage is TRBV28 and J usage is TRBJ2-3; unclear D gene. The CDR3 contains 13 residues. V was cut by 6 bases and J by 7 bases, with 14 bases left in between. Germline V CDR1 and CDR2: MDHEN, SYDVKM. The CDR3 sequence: CASRPRPPHTQYF. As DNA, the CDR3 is TGTGCCAGCAGACCAAGGCCCCCCCATACGCAGTATTTT.

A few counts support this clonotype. The CDR3 loop reads CASSRGLRSDIQQYF. The CDR3, as DNA: TGCGCCAGCAGCCGAGGGTTACGGAGCGATATTCAGCAGTACTTC. V is TRBV4-3 and J is TRBJ2-7, with D possibly matching TRBD2 (5 bases). CDR3 size: 15 residues. V lost 4 bases and J lost 8, with 21 bases in between. The germline CDR1 and CDR2 sequences are LGHNA and YSLEER.

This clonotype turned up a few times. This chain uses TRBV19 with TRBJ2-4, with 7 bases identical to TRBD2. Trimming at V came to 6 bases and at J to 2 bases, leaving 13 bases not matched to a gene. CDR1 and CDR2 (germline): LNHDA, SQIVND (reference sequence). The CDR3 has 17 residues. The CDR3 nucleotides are TGTGCCAGTAGCCCAGCAGGCGGGAGTGGAACCAAAAACATTCAGTACTTC. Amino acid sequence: CASSPAGGSGTKNIQYF.

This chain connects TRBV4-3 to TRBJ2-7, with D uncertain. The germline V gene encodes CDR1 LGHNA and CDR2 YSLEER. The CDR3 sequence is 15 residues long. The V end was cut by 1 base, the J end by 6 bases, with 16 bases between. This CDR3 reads CASSQAPYLYGEQYF. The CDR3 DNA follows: TGCGCCAGCAGCCAAGCTCCCTACTTGTATGGCGAGCAGTACTTC.

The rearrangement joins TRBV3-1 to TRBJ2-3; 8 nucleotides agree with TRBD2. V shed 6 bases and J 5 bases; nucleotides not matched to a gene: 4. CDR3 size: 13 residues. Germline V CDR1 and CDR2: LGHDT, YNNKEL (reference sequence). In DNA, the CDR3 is TGTGCCAGCAGGTCAGCGGGAGTAGATACGCAGTATTTT. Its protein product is CASRSAGVDTQYF.

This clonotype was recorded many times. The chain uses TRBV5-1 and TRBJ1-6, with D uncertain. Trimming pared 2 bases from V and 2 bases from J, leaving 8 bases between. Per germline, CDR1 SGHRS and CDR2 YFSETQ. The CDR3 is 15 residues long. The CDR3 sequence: CASSFGEAYNSPLHF. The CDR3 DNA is TGCGCCAGCAGCTTCGGGGAGGCCTATAATTCACCCCTCCACTTT.

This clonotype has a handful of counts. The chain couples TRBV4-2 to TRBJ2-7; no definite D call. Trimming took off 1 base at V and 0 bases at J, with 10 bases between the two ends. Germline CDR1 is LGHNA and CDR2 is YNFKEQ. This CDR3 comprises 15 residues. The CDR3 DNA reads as TGTGCCAGCAGCCAAGGGCCTTCTGGCTCCTACGAGCAGTACTTC. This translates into CASSQGPSGSYEQYF.

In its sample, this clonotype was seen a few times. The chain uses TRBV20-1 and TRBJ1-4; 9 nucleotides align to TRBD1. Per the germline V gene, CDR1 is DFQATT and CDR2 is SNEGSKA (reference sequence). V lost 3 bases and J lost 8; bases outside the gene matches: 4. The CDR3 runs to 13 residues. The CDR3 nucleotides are TGCAGTGCTAGCAGAGGACAGGGGGAAAAACTGTTTTTT. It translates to CSASRGQGEKLFF.

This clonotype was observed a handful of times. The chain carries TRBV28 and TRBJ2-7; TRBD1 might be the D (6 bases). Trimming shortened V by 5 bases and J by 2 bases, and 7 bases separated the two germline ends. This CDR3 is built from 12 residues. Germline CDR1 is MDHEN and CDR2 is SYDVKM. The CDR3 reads CASSGTPYEQYF. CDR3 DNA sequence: TGTGCCAGCAGTGGGACACCCTACGAGCAGTACTTC. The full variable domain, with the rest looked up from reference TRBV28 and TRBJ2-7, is DVKVTQSSRYLVKRTGEKVFLECVQDMDHENMFWYRQDPGLGLRLIYFSYDVKMKEKGDIPEGYSVSREKKERFSLILESASTNQTSMYLCASSGTPYEQYFGPGTRLTVT.

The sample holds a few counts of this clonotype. Here the CDR3 reads CASSLMSGRGDEQFF. The CDR3 bases are TGCGCCAGCAGCTTGATGAGCGGGAGGGGGGATGAGCAGTTCTTC. The chain uses TRBV5-1 and TRBJ2-1; the match to TRBD2 covers 10 bases. The germline gives CDR1 SGHRS, CDR2 YFSETQ. The CDR3 has 15 residues. V lost 1 base to trimming and J lost 8 bases; unmatched junction nucleotides: 6.

The chain's CDR3 is CASSPYRGWNTYNEQFF. DNA for the CDR3: TGCGCCAGCAGCCCTTACAGGGGGTGGAACACCTACAATGAGCAGTTCTTC. The rearrangement joins TRBV4-1 to TRBJ2-1, with 8 nucleotides matching TRBD1. The germline V gene encodes CDR1 MGHRA and CDR2 YSYEKL. The CDR3 consists of 17 residues. With V trimmed by 4 bases and J by 2 bases, 10 bases remained unmatched.

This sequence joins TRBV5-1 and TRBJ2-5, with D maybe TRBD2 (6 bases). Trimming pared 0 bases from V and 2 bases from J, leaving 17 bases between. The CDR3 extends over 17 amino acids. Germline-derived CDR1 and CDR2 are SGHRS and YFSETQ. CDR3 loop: CASSLDPAGRAQETQYF. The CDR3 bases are TGCGCCAGCAGCTTGGATCCAGCGGGCCGGGCACAAGAGACCCAGTACTTC.

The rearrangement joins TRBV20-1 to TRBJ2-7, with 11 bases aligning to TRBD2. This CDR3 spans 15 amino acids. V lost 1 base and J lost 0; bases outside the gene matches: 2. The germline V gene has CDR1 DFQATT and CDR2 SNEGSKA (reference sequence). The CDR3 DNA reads TGCAGTGCTAGAGGGCTAGCGGGAGGCTCCTACGAGCAGTACTTC. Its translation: CSARGLAGGSYEQYF.

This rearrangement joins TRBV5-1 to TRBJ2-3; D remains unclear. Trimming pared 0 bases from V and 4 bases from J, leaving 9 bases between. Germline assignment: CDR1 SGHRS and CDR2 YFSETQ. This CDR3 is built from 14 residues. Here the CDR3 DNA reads TGCGCCAGCAGCTTGGCCCAGGAGCCAGATACGCAGTATTTT. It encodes CASSLAQEPDTQYF. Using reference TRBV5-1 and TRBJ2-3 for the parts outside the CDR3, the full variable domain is KAGVTQTPRYLIKTRGQQVTLSCSPISGHRSVSWYQQTPGQGLQFLFEYFSETQRNKGNFPGRFSGRQFSNSRSEMNVSTLELGDSALYLCASSLAQEPDTQYFGPGTRLTVL.

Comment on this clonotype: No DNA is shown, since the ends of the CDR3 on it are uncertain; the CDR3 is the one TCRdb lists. CDR3 sequence: CASSFVPASLSGANVLTF. The V call is TRBV12-3 or TRBV12-4, the J call TRBJ2-6. Ends included, the CDR3 has 18 residues.

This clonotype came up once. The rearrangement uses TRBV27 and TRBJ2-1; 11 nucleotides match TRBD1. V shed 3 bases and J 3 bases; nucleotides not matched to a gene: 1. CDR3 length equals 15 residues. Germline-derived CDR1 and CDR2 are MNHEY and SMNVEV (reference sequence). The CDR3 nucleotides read TGTGCCAGCAGTTTCGGGACAGGGGGCTACAATGAGCAGTTCTTC. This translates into CASSFGTGGYNEQFF.

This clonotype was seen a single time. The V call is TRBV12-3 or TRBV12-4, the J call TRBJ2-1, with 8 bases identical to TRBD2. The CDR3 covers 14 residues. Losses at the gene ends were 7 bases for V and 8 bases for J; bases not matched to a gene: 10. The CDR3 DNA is TGTGCCAGCACCAAAGCGGGAGTAGGTCATGAGCAGTTCTTC. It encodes CASTKAGVGHEQFF.